These T cell receptor beta chains were read from a single sample in a study of human T cells and chemical hapten exposure. Each CDR3 protein gets one entry after TCRdb re-called the RACE reads with MiXCR. The repertoire holds some 81,000 distinct CDR3 sequences, with under 14% as singletons. The source material was whole blood, sampled in connection with sensitization to the hapten diphenylcyclopropenone (DPC). These receptor sequences come from a man aged 18 to 29 with alopecia areata. Some clones in this sample may be carry-over from other donors' samples. The CDR3 runs from the conserved cysteine through the conserved F or W. The D gene is left open where the match is weak. Part of the rows lack a size; the others show once, few, many or a class for expanded clones.

abundance	d_gene	len	v_gene	j_gene	CDR3nt	CDR3aa
.	.	14	TRBV7-9	TRBJ2-1	TGTGCCAGCCTTTCGGGGGCAATGGACAATGAGCAGTTCTTC	CASLSGAMDNEQFF
many	.	15	TRBV6-5	TRBJ1-2	TGTGCCAGCAGTTACTCGCGCACAGGGAGGGGTGGCTACACCTTC	CASSYSRTGRGGYTF
few	.	13	TRBV27	TRBJ1-1	TGTGCCAGCAGTTTTGGGGGGTACACTGAAGCTTTCTTT	CASSFGGYTEAFF
once	.	11	TRBV9	TRBJ2-1	TGTGCCAGCAGTCGCAGGGGTGATCCGTTCTTC	CASSRRGDPFF
few	.	13	TRBV18	TRBJ1-2	TGTGCCAGCTCACCGACAGCAAACTATGGCTACACCTTC	CASSPTANYGYTF
few	.	16	TRBV10-2	TRBJ2-3	TGCGCCAGCAGTGTCAGCTGGGGGCCCAGCACAGATACGCAGTATTTT	CASSVSWGPSTDTQYF
.	.	15	TRBV19	TRBJ1-5	TGTGCCAGTAGTAACCGGGGTAAAGGGAATCAGCCCCAGCATTTT	CASSNRGKGNQPQHF
many	TRBD2	16	TRBV7-2	TRBJ2-3	TGTGCCAGCAGCCACGGACTAGCTGGTGAGACAGATACGCAGTATTTT	CASSHGLAGETDTQYF
few	.	17	TRBV18	TRBJ2-6	TGTGCCAGCTCACCACCGCGCCAAAGCTCTGGGGCCAACGTCCTGACTTTC	CASSPPRQSSGANVLTF
many	TRBD1	15	TRBV29-1	TRBJ2-3	TGCAGCGTTGCTTACGGGACAGGGGCCACAGATACGCAGTATTTT	CSVAYGTGATDTQYF
many	.	13	TRBV7-9	TRBJ2-1	TGTGCCAGCAACCCAGCCCACTACAATGAGCAGTTCTTC	CASNPAHYNEQFF
.	.	11	TRBV6-5	TRBJ1-1	TGTGCCACGCTCGGGGGGACTGAAGCTTTCTTT	CATLGGTEAFF
many	TRBD2	15	TRBV4-3	TRBJ2-5	TGCGCCAGCAGCCAAGAGCGGGGGGGCCAAGAGACCCAGTACTTC	CASSQERGGQETQYF
few	TRBD1	15	TRBV7-9	TRBJ1-5	TGTGCCAGCAGCTTAGCGGGACAGGGTGGACAGCCCCAGCATTTT	CASSLAGQGGQPQHF
many	.	15	TRBV6-5	TRBJ1-2	TGTGCCAGCAGTTACCGCGCCGCAGGGACCTATGGCTACACCTTC	CASSYRAAGTYGYTF
.	.	12	TRBV29-1	TRBJ2-2	TGCAGCGTTGATGTCGGTACCGGGGAGCTGTTTTTT	CSVDVGTGELFF
.	.	15	TRBV7-2	TRBJ2-3	TGTGCCAGCAGCGTCCCAGCGTGGGGCACAGATACGCAGTATTTT	CASSVPAWGTDTQYF
.	.	12	TRBV7-2	TRBJ2-1	TGTGCCAGCAGCTTAGTCCTTGGCGAGCAGTTCTTC	CASSLVLGEQFF
few	.	15	TRBV7-3	TRBJ2-2	TGTGCCAGCAGCCCCTCCCGTGAGGGAGCCGGGGAGCTGTTTTTT	CASSPSREGAGELFF
few	TRBD2	13	TRBV5-4	TRBJ2-5	TGTGCCAGCAGCTTGGGGGGAGGGAAGACCCAGTACTTC	CASSLGGGKTQYF
few	TRBD2	15	TRBV11-3	TRBJ2-5	TGTGCCAGCAGCCCGGGACTAGCGGTGGAAGAGACCCAGTACTTC	CASSPGLAVEETQYF
.	.	13	TRBV12-3/TRBV12-4	TRBJ1-6	TGTGCCAGCAGCAGGGATAATAATTCACCCCTCCACTTT	CASSRDNNSPLHF
many	TRBD2	15	TRBV6-4	TRBJ2-1	TGTGCCAGCAGCATGAGCGGGGAATCCTACAATGAGCAGTTCTTC	CASSMSGESYNEQFF
few	.	14	TRBV27	TRBJ2-7	TGTGCCAGCAGTCCTAACTGGGGCACCTACGAGCAGTACTTC	CASSPNWGTYEQYF
.	.	13	TRBV3-1	TRBJ1-1	TGTGCCAGCAGCCAAAGTTGGGGGGATGAAGCTTTCTTT	CASSQSWGDEAFF
.	.	14	TRBV19	TRBJ2-2	TGTGCCGCAAGGGACGAGACGAACACCGGGGAGCTGTTTTTT	CAARDETNTGELFF
few	.	15	TRBV5-5	TRBJ1-4	TGTGCCAGCAGCTACGACAGCGGGGATAATGAAAAACTGTTTTTT	CASSYDSGDNEKLFF
many	TRBD1	18	TRBV15	TRBJ1-2	TGTGCCACCAGCAGATCTAACCCCGGACAGGCTTCTAACTATGGCTACACCTTC	CATSRSNPGQASNYGYTF
few	.	13	TRBV11-2	TRBJ1-2	TGTGCCAGCAGCTTCGACAGGACATATGGCTACACCTTC	CASSFDRTYGYTF
many	.	16	TRBV4-2	TRBJ2-1	TGTGCCAGCAGCCAAGTTGGTATCTGGAGCGACAATGAGCAGTTCTTC	CASSQVGIWSDNEQFF
many	TRBD1	16	TRBV6-5	TRBJ2-7	TGTGCCAGCAGGCCATCTTGGACAGGGAACCACTACGAGCAGTACTTC	CASRPSWTGNHYEQYF
.	.	16	TRBV7-3	TRBJ2-1	TGTGCCAGCAGCTCATACCAGGACCAAAACGACAATGAGCAGTTCTTC	CASSSYQDQNDNEQFF
few	.	14	TRBV11-2	TRBJ2-5	TGTGCCAGCAGCTTACAGGTAGTCGGAGAGACCCAGTACTTC	CASSLQVVGETQYF
many	.	13	TRBV7-2	TRBJ1-5	TGTGCCAGCAGCTTAAGCTGGGATCAGCCCCAGCATTTT	CASSLSWDQPQHF
many	TRBD1	14	TRBV7-9	TRBJ1-1	TGTGCCAGCAGCTTAGAGACAGGGGTCACTGAAGCTTTCTTT	CASSLETGVTEAFF
few	TRBD1	15	TRBV5-8	TRBJ1-6	TGTGCCAGCAGCCGGGGACAGGGGGCTATTTCACCCCTCCACTTT	CASSRGQGAISPLHF
few	.	15	TRBV19	TRBJ1-5	TGTGCCGCACGTGGGGTAGGAAATAGCAATCAGCCCCAGCATTTT	CAARGVGNSNQPQHF
.	.	12	TRBV7-2	TRBJ1-2	TGTGCCAGCGTCCCGGCAGGCTATGGCTACACCTTC	CASVPAGYGYTF
few	.	15	TRBV25-1	TRBJ2-1	TGTGCCAGCAGTGGGGGAGCAGGGTTTTACAATGAGCAGTTCTTC	CASSGGAGFYNEQFF
.	.	15	TRBV6-2/TRBV6-3	TRBJ2-3	TGTGCCAGTGAAGCCCGGATTTCTAGCACAGATACGCAGTATTTT	CASEARISSTDTQYF
few	TRBD1	16	TRBV4-1	TRBJ1-5	TGCGCCAGCAGCCGAGACAGGGGTGGGAGCAATCAGCCCCAGCATTTT	CASSRDRGGSNQPQHF
few	.	14	TRBV11-3	TRBJ1-1	TGTGCCAGCAGCGGGGGACACTTGAACACTGAAGCTTTCTTT	CASSGGHLNTEAFF
many	TRBD1	17	TRBV3-1	TRBJ1-4	TGTGCCAGCAGCCGAGGGGGCCTCGGGGCCCTAAGTGAAAAACTGTTTTTT	CASSRGGLGALSEKLFF
few	TRBD2	20	TRBV6-2/TRBV6-3	TRBJ2-3	TGTGCCAGCAGTTACACCTTACTAGCGGGGGGTACAACTAGCACAGATACGCAGTATTTT	CASSYTLLAGGTTSTDTQYF
few	.	14	TRBV20-1	TRBJ1-2	TGCAGTGCTAGAGATGTGGGGGGTCACGGCGGCTACACCTTC	CSARDVGGHGGYTF
few	.	15	TRBV7-6	TRBJ2-5	TGTGCCAGCAGCTTAGCGGCAGAAGCACAAGAGACCCAGTACTTC	CASSLAAEAQETQYF
.	.	16	TRBV7-8	TRBJ2-7	TGTGCCAGCAGCTTGGGCGGGATTGGGTTCTCCTACGAGCAGTACTTC	CASSLGGIGFSYEQYF
many	TRBD1	17	TRBV28	TRBJ2-7	TGTGCCAGCAGGCTTCACCATTCCGGGACAGGGTCTTACGAGCAGTACTTC	CASRLHHSGTGSYEQYF
few	.	15	TRBV11-2	TRBJ2-3	TGTGCCAGCAGCAAGATGGGGGCAGATTTGGATACGCAGTATTTT	CASSKMGADLDTQYF
many	TRBD1	15	TRBV9	TRBJ1-2	TGTGCCAGCAGCGGGCCGGGACAGGAAAACTATGGCTACACCTTC	CASSGPGQENYGYTF
many	TRBD2	16	TRBV7-3	TRBJ2-3	TGTGCCAGCAGCCTTCTAGCGGGGGGGCCCACAGATACGCAGTATTTT	CASSLLAGGPTDTQYF
many	.	14	TRBV2	TRBJ1-2	TGTGCCAGCAGTGAAGCGGACGGGTACTATGGCTACACCTTC	CASSEADGYYGYTF
.	TRBD2	15	TRBV3-1	TRBJ2-3	TGTGCCAGCAGCCATTCTAGCGGGGGGTCAGATACGCAGTATTTT	CASSHSSGGSDTQYF
many	.	15	TRBV7-3	TRBJ2-7	TGTGCCAGCAGCTTATCGTCCACTGGGTACTACGAGCAGTACTTC	CASSLSSTGYYEQYF
many	.	13	TRBV9	TRBJ2-2	TGTGCCAGCAGCGACCTGATGTCCGGGGAGCTGTTTTTT	CASSDLMSGELFF
once	TRBD1	15	TRBV11-2	TRBJ2-3	TGTGCCAGCAGCTCAGTAAGGGGGCAGGTATCCGGGCAGTATTTT	CASSSVRGQVSGQYF
.	.	14	TRBV7-6	TRBJ1-1	TGTGCCAGCAGCTTAATGGGCAGAAACACTGAAGCTTTCTTT	CASSLMGRNTEAFF